These 22 T cell receptor beta chains share one sample of origin, sequenced in a study of identical twins. TCRdb analysed the 5' RACE reads with MiXCR anew, one entry per CDR3 protein. Counted here are 1.5 million to 2 million distinct CDR3 sequences, around a third occurring once; the ten biggest clones make up less than 0.35%. The material sequenced was cord blood. The origin of the receptors is a newborn girl in good health.

This clonotype was recorded a few times. The chain has TRBV3-1 and TRBJ2-1, with 9 bases identical to TRBD2. V was clipped by 4 bases and J by 8 bases; unmatched bases: 12. CDR3 length: 16 amino acids. The germline CDR1 and CDR2 sequences are LGHDT and YNNKEL (reference sequence). The CDR3 DNA sequence: TGTGCCAGCAGCCCGCATCGGGGGACTAGCATTTATGAGCAGTTCTTC. It encodes CASSPHRGTSIYEQFF.

The chain is built from TRBV10-3 and TRBJ1-1; D might be TRBD1 (6 bases). CDR3 length: 11 residues. V was cut by 10 bases and J by 5 bases, with 11 bases left in between. CDR1 ENHRY and CDR2 SYGVKD come from the germline V gene. In nucleotides, the CDR3 is TGTGCCACAGGGGAGGGGACTGAAGCTTTCTTT. Translating gives CATGEGTEAFF.

The chain is built from TRBV6-6 and TRBJ1-2; D remains ambiguous. The CDR3 runs to 13 residues. V was trimmed by 2 bases and J by 6 bases, leaving 10 bases between them. Germline lookup yields CDR1 MNHNY and CDR2 SVGAGI (reference sequence). The CDR3 protein is CASSYLRDDGYTF. The CDR3 bases are TGTGCCAGCAGTTACCTTAGGGATGATGGCTACACCTTC.

The chain employs TRBV20-1 and TRBJ2-3, with 7 positions matching TRBD2. Germline-derived CDR1 and CDR2 are DFQATT and SNEGSKA (reference sequence). This CDR3 spans 17 amino acids. The V and J ends lost 1 base and 3 bases, in that order; junction bases with no gene match: 13. CDR3 DNA: TGCAGTGCTAGAGTCCTTCAGGCGGGAGTAGGGACAGATACGCAGTATTTT. Its protein product is CSARVLQAGVGTDTQYF.

This clonotype was counted at least ten times. The rearrangement joins TRBV29-1 to TRBJ2-1; the D is unclear. Trimming shortened V by 2 bases and J by 6 bases, and 11 bases separated the two germline ends. This CDR3 is built from 13 residues. Germline CDR1 is SQVTM and CDR2 is ANQGSEA. CDR3 in DNA: TGCAGCGTTGAAACCGGATGGGGCAATGAGCAGTTCTTC. It is translated as CSVETGWGNEQFF.

V gene TRBV6-2 or TRBV6-3 combines with J gene TRBJ2-1, with TRBD2 matching 8 bases. V shed 0 bases and J 3 bases; nucleotides not matched to a gene: 1. This CDR3 is built from 15 residues. Germline V gene data show CDR1 as MNHEY and CDR2 as SVGEGT. The CDR3 DNA follows: TGTGCCAGCAGTTACTCGGGACTAGTCTACAATGAGCAGTTCTTC. Translated, it gives CASSYSGLVYNEQFF.

This clonotype was seen more than once but under ten times. J is TRBJ2-7 and V is TRBV6-5; D is uncertain. Germline loops: CDR1 MNHEY, CDR2 SVGAGI. This CDR3 contains 14 residues. CDR3 in DNA: TGTGGCACACGCAGCCGCGCCCTCTCCTACGAGCAGTACTTC. Amino acid sequence: CGTRSRALSYEQYF.

The rearrangement uses TRBV6-1 and TRBJ1-2; unclear D gene. Germline V gene sequence: CDR1 MNHNS, CDR2 SASEGT. Trimming pared 10 bases from V and 13 bases from J, leaving 22 bases between. This CDR3 contains 12 residues. The CDR3 sequence: CATKAASLLGTF. The CDR3 DNA sequence: TGTGCCACTAAAGCGGCTTCCCTCTTGGGCACCTTC.

This clonotype has a handful of counts. CDR3 loop: CASSELAGGTQYF. CDR3 nucleotides: TGTGCCAGTAGCGAACTAGCGGGGGGTACCCAGTACTTC. V gene TRBV14 combines with J gene TRBJ2-7; TRBD2 agrees at 12 bases. The CDR3 covers 13 residues. Losses at the gene ends were 9 bases for V and 10 bases for J; bases not matched to a gene: 10. Germline values: CDR1 SGHDN, CDR2 FVKESK.

The V gene is TRBV4-2, the J gene TRBJ2-2, with 7 bases aligning to TRBD1. V trimming: 0 bases; J trimming: 6 bases; junction bases outside the gene matches: 7. Germline CDR1 reads LGHNA; CDR2 reads YNFKEQ. The CDR3 loop spans 16 amino acids. CDR3 sequence reads: CASSQDRGWKAGELFF. The CDR3 nucleotides are TGTGCCAGCAGCCAAGACAGGGGGTGGAAAGCCGGGGAGCTGTTTTTT.

This clonotype has only a few counts. This rearrangement joins TRBV27 to TRBJ1-5, with D unclear. V shed 0 bases and J shed 6 bases, with 6 bases lying between them. Germline V lookup: CDR1 MNHEY, CDR2 SMNVEV (reference sequence). This CDR3 has 13 amino acids. The CDR3 reads CASSLSFSQPQHF. For the CDR3, the DNA is TGTGCCAGCAGTTTATCGTTTAGTCAGCCCCAGCATTTT.

This clonotype was observed a handful of times. The rearrangement uses TRBV6-1 and TRBJ2-3, with TRBD2 matching over 10 bases. V lost 9 bases, J lost 4 bases, and 16 bases stayed unmatched. Germline V gene data show CDR1 as MNHNS and CDR2 as SASEGT. The CDR3 covers 17 residues. CDR3 DNA: TGTGCCAGTGCCTCCACGCTAGCGGGAGAGGGGGCAGATACGCAGTATTTT. It specifies CASASTLAGEGADTQYF.

The genes are TRBV2 and TRBJ1-2; TRBD1 aligns across 8 bases. Germline trimming cut 4 bases from V and 1 base from J; bases unmatched to any gene: 8. Germline V CDR1 and CDR2: SNHLY, FYNNEI. The CDR3 loop spans 16 amino acids. The CDR3 loop reads CASSGPGGRDNYGYTF. CDR3 bases: TGTGCCAGCAGTGGGCCAGGGGGCAGGGATAACTATGGCTACACCTTC. The entire variable domain, with the rest obtained from reference TRBV2 and TRBJ1-2, is as follows: EPEVTQTPSHQVTQMGQEVILRCVPISNHLYFYWYRQILGQKVEFLVSFYNNEISEKSEIFDDQFSVERPDGSNFTLKIRSTKLEDSAMYFCASSGPGGRDNYGYTFGSGTRLTVV.

V gene TRBV29-1 combines with J gene TRBJ2-7; D is ambiguous. The V and J ends lost 1 base and 7 bases respectively, with 20 bases between them. This CDR3 contains 15 residues. Germline assignment: CDR1 SQVTM and CDR2 ANQGSEA. The CDR3 sequence is CSVEVVVPAYNEQYF. The CDR3 coding sequence is TGCAGCGTTGAAGTCGTAGTACCTGCCTACAATGAGCAGTACTTC.

Details on this clonotype: A junction boundary mismatches the germline segment, possibly from a read error. This chain joins TRBV5-1 and TRBJ2-1; 7 bases map to TRBD2. The germline gives CDR1 SGHRS, CDR2 YFSETQ. The CDR3 is 16 residues long. The CDR3 sequence is CANSLAEGGRYNEQFF. The CDR3 region has the DNA TGCGCCAACAGCTTGGCCGAGGGAGGGAGATACAATGAGCAGTTCTTC.

This clonotype has only a few counts. V and J are TRBV28 and TRBJ2-1, with D uncertain. The CDR3 has 16 amino acids. V was shortened by 6 bases and J by 0 bases, with 15 bases between the two germline ends. The germline gives CDR1 MDHEN, CDR2 SYDVKM. In nucleotides, the CDR3 is TGTGCCAGCAGCGGTCCCGACCCCAGCTCCTACAATGAGCAGTTCTTC. This encodes CASSGPDPSSYNEQFF.

This clonotype was found a few times. J is TRBJ2-7 and V is TRBV6-1; D gene ambiguous. The J call is uncertain, as TRBJ2-5 better fits the DNA end. CDR1 and CDR2 (germline): MNHNS, SASEGT. The length of the CDR3 is 14 residues. The DNA of the CDR3 is TGTGCCAGCAGTGTCGTGGGCGGTAGGGAGACCCAGTACTTC. This translates into CASSVVGGRETQYF.

V and J are TRBV20-1 and TRBJ2-7; 7 bases align to TRBD1. Germline CDR1 and CDR2: DFQATT and SNEGSKA (reference sequence). The V and J ends lost 6 bases and 3 bases, in that order; junction bases with no gene match: 8. The CDR3 covers 13 residues. The DNA for the CDR3 is TGCAGTGCCGGAACGACAGGGAACTACGAGCAGTACTTC. Translating gives CSAGTTGNYEQYF.

This chain joins TRBV7-9 and TRBJ1-1, with D maybe TRBD1 (6 bases). CDR3 size: 14 residues. V shed 0 bases and J shed 6 bases, with 11 bases lying between them. Germline assignment: CDR1 SEHNR and CDR2 FQNEAQ (reference sequence). CDR3 DNA sequence: TGTGCCAGCAGCTTAGCGTCGGGGGCCCCTGAAGCTTTCTTT. Its protein is CASSLASGAPEAFF.

V usage is TRBV29-1 and J usage is TRBJ1-2; D ambiguous. The V gene's germline CDR1 is SQVTM and CDR2 ANQGSEA. CDR3 size: 10 residues. The V end was cut by 5 bases, the J end by 11 bases, with 12 bases between. CDR3: CSVLGGPYTF. CDR3 coding DNA: TGCAGCGTTTTAGGAGGGCCGTACACCTTC.

This rearrangement joins TRBV5-1 to TRBJ2-7, with D possibly being TRBD2 (6 bases). Germline V gives CDR1 SGHRS, CDR2 YFSETQ. The CDR3 length is 17 residues. Trimming removed 2 bases from V and 6 bases from J, with 24 bases in between. CDR3 region: CASSLTPLAGLRFEQYF. DNA of the CDR3: TGCGCCAGCAGCTTAACCCCGTTGGCGGGGCTTAGGTTCGAGCAGTACTTC.

As to this clonotype: This may come from a read error, since a much larger clone is one base off. J is TRBJ2-1 and V is TRBV7-9; D possibly corresponds to TRBD2 (6 bases). The germline CDR1 and CDR2 sequences are SEHNR and FQNEAQ (reference sequence). The CDR3 has 14 residues. V lost 4 bases and J lost 1, with 8 bases in between. CDR3 coding DNA: TGTGCCAGCAGCTCCCGGGAGTCCTACAATGAGCAGTTCTTC. It yields the protein CASSSRESYNEQFF.